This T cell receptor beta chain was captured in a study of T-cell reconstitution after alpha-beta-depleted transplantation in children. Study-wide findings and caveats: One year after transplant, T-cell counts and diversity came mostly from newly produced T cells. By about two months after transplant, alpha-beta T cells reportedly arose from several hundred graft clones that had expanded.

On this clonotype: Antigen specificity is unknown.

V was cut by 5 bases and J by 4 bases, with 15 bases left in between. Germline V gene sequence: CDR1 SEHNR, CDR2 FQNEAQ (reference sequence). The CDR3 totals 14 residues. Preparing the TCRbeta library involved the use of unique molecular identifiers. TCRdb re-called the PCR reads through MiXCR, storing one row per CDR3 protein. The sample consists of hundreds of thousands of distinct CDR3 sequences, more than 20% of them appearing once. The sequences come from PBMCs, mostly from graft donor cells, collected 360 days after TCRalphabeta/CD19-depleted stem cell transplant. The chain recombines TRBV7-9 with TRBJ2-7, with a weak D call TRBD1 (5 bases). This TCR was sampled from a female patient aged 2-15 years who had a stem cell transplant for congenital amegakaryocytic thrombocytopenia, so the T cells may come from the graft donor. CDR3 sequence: CASSPKKGAYEQYF. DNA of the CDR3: TGTGCCAGCAGCCCTAAAAAAGGGGCTTACGAGCAGTACTTC.